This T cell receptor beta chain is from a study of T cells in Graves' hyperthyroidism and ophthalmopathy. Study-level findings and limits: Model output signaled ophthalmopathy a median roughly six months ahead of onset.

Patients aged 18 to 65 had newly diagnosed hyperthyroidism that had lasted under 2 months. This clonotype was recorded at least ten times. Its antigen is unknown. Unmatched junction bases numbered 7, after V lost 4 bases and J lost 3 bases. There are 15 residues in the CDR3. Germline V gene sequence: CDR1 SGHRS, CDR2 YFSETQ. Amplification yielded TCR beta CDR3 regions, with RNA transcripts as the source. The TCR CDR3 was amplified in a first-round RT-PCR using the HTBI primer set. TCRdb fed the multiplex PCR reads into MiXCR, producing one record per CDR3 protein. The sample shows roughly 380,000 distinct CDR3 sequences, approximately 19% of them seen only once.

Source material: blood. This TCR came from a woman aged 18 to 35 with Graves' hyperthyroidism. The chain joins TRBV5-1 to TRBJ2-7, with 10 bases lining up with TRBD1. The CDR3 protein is CASSPRTGGGYEQYF. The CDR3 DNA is TGCGCCAGCAGCCCACGGACAGGGGGGGGCTACGAGCAGTACTTC.